This TCR beta chain was retrieved from a study of blood T cells in healthy people across ages. Study-level information: Capturing about one barcoded beta molecule per two T cells was achieved by template switching. Study observations and caveats: Roughly linear age-related decline in beta diversity appeared, significant by age around 36.

Each sample had at least 6 million PBMCs isolated. As regards this clonotype: The antigen remains unidentified. Being one base from a much bigger clone, this may be a read error.

The germline V gene has CDR1 SGHTA and CDR2 FQGNSA. The CDR3 totals 16 residues. Primed by a sample-barcoded 5' primer and a J-beta primer mix, a second PCR proceeded for 7 to 11 cycles. Each cDNA molecule, via a template-switch adaptor with 12 random nucleotides, was tagged. TCRdb called the 5' RACE reads again in MiXCR, with one record for every CDR3 protein. The sample holds over a million distinct CDR3 sequences, approximately 60% seen once. Sequenced input: blood. The receptor comes from a man aged 18 to 29 in good health. The V gene is TRBV7-2, the J gene TRBJ2-1; D is undetermined. The DNA end is a closer match to TRBJ2-7, so the J assignment may be wrong. As DNA, the CDR3 is TGTGCCAGCAGCTTAGCATACAGCAGCTCCTACAATGAGCAGTACTTC. It specifies CASSLAYSSSYNEQYF.